Listed below are T cell receptor beta chains from one sample, sequenced in a study of cytomegalovirus exposure and HLA in healthy donors. TCRdb's copy holds only in-frame clones and misses some; the assay was immunoSEQ multiplex PCR. The data contain under 80,000 clones, 70% to 90% of them singletons. Material: PBMCs. All receptors derive from a woman aged 18-30 years in good health and CMV-seronegative. CDR3s include the opening cysteine and the closing phenylalanine or tryptophan. A D gene is named only where the DNA matches it firmly. Size tells how often a clone was seen (once, few, many) or the class of an expanded clone, and some rows leave it out.

-	TRBV7-6	-	TRBJ1-4	CASRNDRYEKLFF	TGTGCCAGCAGAAATGACAGGTATGAAAAACTGTTTTTT
-	TRBV14	-	TRBJ2-7	CASSVDSGPSYEQYF	TGTGCCAGCAGCGTGGACAGCGGCCCCTCCTACGAGCAGTACTTC
TRBD1	TRBV9	few	TRBJ2-1	CASSATGFSGDEQFF	TGTGCCAGCAGCGCGACAGGGTTTTCGGGCGATGAGCAGTTCTTC
TRBD2	TRBV7-8	few	TRBJ2-2	CASSLSLAGAGELFF	TGTGCCAGCAGCTTATCCCTAGCGGGAGCCGGGGAGCTGTTTTTT
TRBD2	TRBV2	-	TRBJ2-5	CASSKGTSGGVLQETQYF	TGTGCCAGCAGTAAAGGGACTAGCGGAGGGGTCTTACAAGAGACCCAGTACTTC
TRBD1	TRBV19	-	TRBJ1-2	CASSITGTVYTF	TGTGCCAGTAGTATCACCGGGACAGTCTACACCTTC
-	TRBV2	-	TRBJ1-2	CASTEAHYGYTF	TGTGCCAGCACTGAGGCACACTATGGCTACACCTTC
-	TRBV9	-	TRBJ2-3	CASSERVYTDTQYF	TGTGCCAGCAGCGAGAGGGTCTACACAGATACGCAGTATTTT
TRBD1	TRBV10-3	-	TRBJ2-5	CAISPTRQGRETQYF	TGTGCCATCAGTCCCACGAGACAGGGGAGAGAGACCCAGTACTTC
TRBD1	TRBV6-1	-	TRBJ2-2	CASRRGQGRAGELFF	TGTGCCAGCAGACGGGGACAGGGGCGGGCCGGGGAGCTGTTTTTT
-	TRBV19	-	TRBJ2-7	CASSIDAGFGYEQYF	TGTGCCAGTAGTATAGATGCGGGGTTTGGCTACGAGCAGTACTTC
-	TRBV7-8	-	TRBJ2-5	CASSSNYQETQYF	TGTGCCAGCAGCTCAAATTACCAAGAGACCCAGTACTTC
TRBD2	TRBV5-8	-	TRBJ2-7	CASSLAREGTYEQYF	TGTGCCAGCAGCTTGGCCCGGGAGGGGACCTACGAGCAGTACTTC
-	TRBV5-1	many	TRBJ2-5	CASSLAYGDETQYF	TGCGCCAGCAGCTTGGCCTATGGTGATGAGACCCAGTACTTC
TRBD1	TRBV5-1	-	TRBJ2-5	CASSEGQGGGETQYF	TGCGCCAGCAGCGAGGGACAGGGAGGAGGGGAGACCCAGTACTTC
-	TRBV2	-	TRBJ2-6	CASSESPNWANVLTF	TGTGCCAGCAGTGAGTCACCAAACTGGGCCAACGTCCTGACTTTC
-	TRBV7-9	once	TRBJ2-3	CASSQRRGAGTDTQYF	TGTGCCAGCAGCCAAAGAAGGGGCGCGGGCACAGATACGCAGTATTTT
-	TRBV7-9	once	TRBJ2-1	CASSSGAGWGLNGQFF	TGTGCCAGCAGCTCAGGGGCGGGCTGGGGCTTGAATGGGCAGTTCTTC
TRBD1	TRBV5-4	-	TRBJ2-5	CASTSDRDRGVETQYF	TGTGCCAGCACCTCTGATCGGGACAGGGGAGTGGAGACCCAGTACTTC
-	TRBV7-9	-	TRBJ2-7	CASSSQWSLYEQYF	TGTGCCAGCAGCTCCCAGTGGAGTCTGTACGAGCAGTACTTC
-	TRBV2	-	TRBJ2-3	CASTGQAGSTDTQYF	TGTGCCAGCACGGGTCAGGCGGGGAGCACAGATACGCAGTATTTT
TRBD2	TRBV2	-	TRBJ2-5	CASSERLAGVETQYF	TGTGCCAGCAGTGAGCGGCTAGCGGGAGTAGAGACCCAGTACTTC
-	TRBV5-1	once	TRBJ2-2	CASSSQGLAAGELFF	TGCGCCAGCAGCTCCCAAGGACTGGCGGCCGGGGAGCTGTTTTTT
TRBD1	TRBV27	-	TRBJ2-7	CASTVATRGQLGTKTHYEQYF	TGTGCCAGCACCGTTGCGACCCGGGGACAGCTAGGCACAAAAACCCACTACGAGCAGTACTTC
TRBD1	TRBV7-2	-	TRBJ1-2	CASSLRDSTATGYTF	TGTGCCAGCAGCCTCCGGGACAGCACAGCGACTGGCTACACCTTC
-	TRBV2	-	TRBJ2-3	CARPVSGSTDTQYF	TGTGCCAGACCCGTGAGCGGAAGCACAGATACGCAGTATTTT
TRBD2	TRBV2	once	TRBJ2-7	CASIYGGGTYEQYF	TGTGCCAGCATTTATGGGGGGGGTACCTACGAGCAGTACTTC
-	TRBV21-1	-	TRBJ2-7	CASSKRRGLAGARTYEQYF	TGTGCCAGCAGCAAAAGACGAGGACTAGCGGGGGCGAGAACCTACGAGCAGTACTTC
TRBD2	TRBV4-2	-	TRBJ2-5	CASSQDRSSGGPRETQYF	TGTGCCAGCAGCCAAGATCGATCTAGCGGGGGGCCCCGAGAGACCCAGTACTTC
TRBD1	TRBV5-5	-	TRBJ1-1	CASSSTGMNTEAFF	TGTGCCAGCAGCTCGACAGGGATGAACACTGAAGCTTTCTTT
TRBD2	TRBV10-3	-	TRBJ2-1	CAISDPRLAGGYNEQFF	TGTGCCATCAGTGACCCCCGACTAGCGGGCGGTTACAATGAGCAGTTCTTC
TRBD2	TRBV2	-	TRBJ2-3	CASRLGLAASTDTQYF	TGTGCCAGCAGGCTGGGACTAGCTGCTAGCACAGATACGCAGTATTTT
-	TRBV2	-	TRBJ1-1	CASSGQPNTEAFF	TGTGCCAGCAGTGGACAGCCGAACACTGAAGCTTTCTTT
TRBD1	TRBV10-3	-	TRBJ2-2	CATNPRGQAGELFF	TGTGCCACAAACCCCAGGGGGCAAGCCGGGGAGCTGTTTTTT
-	TRBV30	-	TRBJ1-4	CAWSGTTSTQKLFF	TGTGCCTGGAGTGGGACAACTTCGACGCAGAAACTGTTTTTT
TRBD1	TRBV28	-	TRBJ1-2	CASSPGTGVNYGYTF	TGTGCCAGCAGTCCAGGGACAGGGGTTAACTATGGCTACACCTTC
-	TRBV27	-	TRBJ1-5	CASSLLSNQPQHF	TGTGCCAGCAGTTTATTATCCAATCAGCCCCAGCATTTT
-	TRBV11-2	-	TRBJ1-5	CASSLTDSNQPQHF	TGTGCCAGCAGCTTGACAGATAGCAATCAGCCCCAGCATTTT
-	TRBV5-5	-	TRBJ2-7	CASSQRVEGAGEQYF	TGTGCCAGCAGCCAAAGGGTGGAGGGGGCTGGCGAGCAGTACTTC
-	TRBV4-1	-	TRBJ1-5	CASSQDGGTNQPQHF	TGCGCCAGCAGCCAAGATGGCGGTACCAATCAGCCCCAGCATTTT
-	TRBV10-3	-	TRBJ2-3	CAISDVGGVTDTQYF	TGTGCCATCAGTGATGTCGGCGGGGTAACAGATACGCAGTATTTT
TRBD1	TRBV29-1	-	TRBJ2-4	CSVSTGGENIQYF	TGCAGCGTGTCGACAGGGGGCGAAAACATTCAGTACTTC
-	TRBV9	-	TRBJ1-5	CASSVEASNQPQHF	TGTGCCAGCAGCGTAGAAGCTAGCAATCAGCCCCAGCATTTT
TRBD2	TRBV6-1	-	TRBJ2-7	CASSEPGRATYEQYF	TGTGCCAGCAGTGAACCGGGGAGGGCGACCTACGAGCAGTACTTC
-	TRBV7-2	-	TRBJ1-3	CASSFDIRGTIYF	TGTGCCAGCAGCTTCGACATCCGAGGGACCATATATTTT
-	TRBV4-1	-	TRBJ2-3	CASSPFSMRSRGDTQYF	TGCGCCAGCAGCCCCTTTTCTATGAGGAGCCGAGGAGATACGCAGTATTTT
-	TRBV11-2	-	TRBJ2-2	CASSLGHTGELFF	TGTGCCAGCAGCTTAGGGCACACCGGGGAGCTGTTTTTT
TRBD1	TRBV18	once	TRBJ1-1	CASSPGTGGVGTEAFF	TGTGCCAGCTCACCCGGGACAGGGGGCGTGGGCACTGAAGCTTTCTTT
TRBD1	TRBV5-1	-	TRBJ1-4	CASRGTGPVNEKLFF	TGCGCCAGCAGAGGGACAGGGCCAGTTAATGAAAAACTGTTTTTT